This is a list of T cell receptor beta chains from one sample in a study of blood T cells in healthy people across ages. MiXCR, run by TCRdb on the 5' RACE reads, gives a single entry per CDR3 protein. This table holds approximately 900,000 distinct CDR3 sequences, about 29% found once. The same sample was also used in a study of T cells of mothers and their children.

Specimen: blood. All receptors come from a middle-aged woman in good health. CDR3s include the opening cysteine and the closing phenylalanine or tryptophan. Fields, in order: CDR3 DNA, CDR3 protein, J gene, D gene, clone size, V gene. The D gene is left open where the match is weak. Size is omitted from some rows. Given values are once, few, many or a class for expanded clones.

CDR3nt: TGTGCCAGCAGCCTCACCCGGTACGCGAACGCGAATTCACCCCTCCACTTT
CDR3aa: CASSLTRYANANSPLHF
j_gene: TRBJ1-6
d_gene: -
abundance: few
v_gene: TRBV27

CDR3nt: TGTGCCAGCAGTTCCTATAGGGGGCACACTGAAGCTTTCTTT
CDR3aa: CASSSYRGHTEAFF
j_gene: TRBJ1-1
d_gene: TRBD1
abundance: -
v_gene: TRBV27

CDR3nt: TGTGCCAGCAGCTCGGGGACACATCATGGTCCCGAGCAGTACTTC
CDR3aa: CASSSGTHHGPEQYF
j_gene: TRBJ2-7
d_gene: -
abundance: -
v_gene: TRBV5-6

CDR3nt: TGTGCCAGCAGCTTGGGGACACGTATGTGGTCCTACAATGAGCAGTTCTTC
CDR3aa: CASSLGTRMWSYNEQFF
j_gene: TRBJ2-1
d_gene: -
abundance: few
v_gene: TRBV7-9

CDR3nt: TGTGCCAGCAGCTCCCCCCGCCAGCGGAGGTGGGGCACAGATACGCAGTATTTT
CDR3aa: CASSSPRQRRWGTDTQYF
j_gene: TRBJ2-3
d_gene: -
abundance: -
v_gene: TRBV11-2

CDR3nt: TGCGCCAGCAGCTTAAGGACAGGGATGACCGGGGAGCTGTTTTTT
CDR3aa: CASSLRTGMTGELFF
j_gene: TRBJ2-2
d_gene: TRBD1
abundance: -
v_gene: TRBV5-1

CDR3nt: TGTGCCAGCAGCCCGACCGGACTAGCGGGGGGGCAAGATACGCAGTATTTT
CDR3aa: CASSPTGLAGGQDTQYF
j_gene: TRBJ2-3
d_gene: TRBD2
abundance: -
v_gene: TRBV2

CDR3nt: TGTGCCAGTAGTCCGAGGGGACAATTCGGCTACACCTTC
CDR3aa: CASSPRGQFGYTF
j_gene: TRBJ1-2
d_gene: -
abundance: few
v_gene: TRBV19

CDR3nt: TGTGCCAGCAGCCGTGAGGTAGGGGTTCGGGAGACCCAGTACTTC
CDR3aa: CASSREVGVRETQYF
j_gene: TRBJ2-5
d_gene: -
abundance: few
v_gene: TRBV3-1

CDR3nt: TGTGCCAGCAGCTTAGGAGGGGGCACCTCGACCCAGTACTTC
CDR3aa: CASSLGGGTSTQYF
j_gene: TRBJ2-5
d_gene: -
abundance: few
v_gene: TRBV7-3

CDR3nt: TGTGCCAGCAGCCAAGGTGGGGGGCTGGGGAGCAATCAGCCCCAGCATTTT
CDR3aa: CASSQGGGLGSNQPQHF
j_gene: TRBJ1-5
d_gene: -
abundance: -
v_gene: TRBV3-1

CDR3nt: TGCGCCAGCAGGGGGGGGGCAGATTCCTCCTACGAGCAGTACTTC
CDR3aa: CASRGGADSSYEQYF
j_gene: TRBJ2-7
d_gene: -
abundance: -
v_gene: TRBV5-1

CDR3nt: TGTGCCAGCAGCCCAGGACAGAGCAATCGGCCCCAGCATTTT
CDR3aa: CASSPGQSNRPQHF
j_gene: TRBJ1-5
d_gene: -
abundance: few
v_gene: TRBV3-1

CDR3nt: TGTGCCAGCAGTTTTTTCGCGGGGAACACTGAAGCTTTCTTT
CDR3aa: CASSFFAGNTEAFF
j_gene: TRBJ1-1
d_gene: -
abundance: -
v_gene: TRBV12-3/TRBV12-4

CDR3nt: TGTGCCAGACAGACGGGGATAGGGGAGACCCAGTACTTC
CDR3aa: CARQTGIGETQYF
j_gene: TRBJ2-5
d_gene: -
abundance: -
v_gene: TRBV12-3/TRBV12-4

CDR3nt: TGTGCCAGCAGCGCCTCCGGGGGGGCCGGTGAGCAGTTCTTC
CDR3aa: CASSASGGAGEQFF
j_gene: TRBJ2-1
d_gene: TRBD2
abundance: -
v_gene: TRBV9

CDR3nt: TGCGCCAGCAGCTTGAATTCCAGGGGATATGGCTACACCTTC
CDR3aa: CASSLNSRGYGYTF
j_gene: TRBJ1-2
d_gene: -
abundance: few
v_gene: TRBV5-1

CDR3nt: TGTGCCAGCAGCTTAATGCAGGGAAGCTACAATGAGCAGTTCTTC
CDR3aa: CASSLMQGSYNEQFF
j_gene: TRBJ2-1
d_gene: -
abundance: -
v_gene: TRBV7-9

CDR3nt: TGCAGCGCCTGGTTCCCACGAGGGGCTAGAGACTATGGCTACACCTTC
CDR3aa: CSAWFPRGARDYGYTF
j_gene: TRBJ1-2
d_gene: -
abundance: many
v_gene: TRBV29-1

CDR3nt: TGCGCCAGCAGCCAAGAATCTAGCATGGCAGGGGCAGATACGCAGTATTTT
CDR3aa: CASSQESSMAGADTQYF
j_gene: TRBJ2-3
d_gene: -
abundance: few
v_gene: TRBV4-3

CDR3nt: TGCAGTGCCATGACAGGGGCAGAAGAAAAACTGTTTTTT
CDR3aa: CSAMTGAEEKLFF
j_gene: TRBJ1-4
d_gene: TRBD1
abundance: few
v_gene: TRBV20-1

CDR3nt: TGTGCCAGCAACCAACTAGCGGGGGTCAGGGATACGCAGTATTTT
CDR3aa: CASNQLAGVRDTQYF
j_gene: TRBJ2-3
d_gene: TRBD2
abundance: few
v_gene: TRBV12-3/TRBV12-4

CDR3nt: TGTGCCAGCAGCACCCGACAGGGGGCCGAGCAGTACTTC
CDR3aa: CASSTRQGAEQYF
j_gene: TRBJ2-7
d_gene: TRBD1
abundance: many
v_gene: TRBV9

CDR3nt: TGCGCCAGCAAGGGACTAGCGGGGGGAGAGACCCAGTACTTC
CDR3aa: CASKGLAGGETQYF
j_gene: TRBJ2-5
d_gene: TRBD2
abundance: -
v_gene: TRBV5-1

CDR3nt: TGTGCCAGCAAGGGTTCGAGCAATCAGCCCCAGCATTTT
CDR3aa: CASKGSSNQPQHF
j_gene: TRBJ1-5
d_gene: -
abundance: many
v_gene: TRBV2

CDR3nt: TGTGCCAGCAGCTTAAGGGGGGTCACTGAAGCTTTCTTT
CDR3aa: CASSLRGVTEAFF
j_gene: TRBJ1-1
d_gene: -
abundance: few
v_gene: TRBV7-2

CDR3nt: TGTGCCAGCAGCTTCATCTCCGGGACAGGGAATGAAAAACTGTTTTTT
CDR3aa: CASSFISGTGNEKLFF
j_gene: TRBJ1-4
d_gene: TRBD1
abundance: -
v_gene: TRBV11-2

CDR3nt: TGTGCCAGCAGCTTAGATGCTGGAGTCACTGAAGCTTTCTTT
CDR3aa: CASSLDAGVTEAFF
j_gene: TRBJ1-1
d_gene: -
abundance: -
v_gene: TRBV7-8

CDR3nt: TGTGCCAGCGTAACCCTGGCGGAGGGCATTCAGTACTTC
CDR3aa: CASVTLAEGIQYF
j_gene: TRBJ2-4
d_gene: -
abundance: -
v_gene: TRBV28

CDR3nt: TGTGCCAGCAGTTTAATCCACCAGGGTGGCTATGGCTACACCTTC
CDR3aa: CASSLIHQGGYGYTF
j_gene: TRBJ1-2
d_gene: -
abundance: -
v_gene: TRBV27

CDR3nt: TGTGCCAGCTATGGGAGACGAACGGGGGCTGGGACTGAAGCTTTCTTT
CDR3aa: CASYGRRTGAGTEAFF
j_gene: TRBJ1-1
d_gene: -
abundance: -
v_gene: TRBV28

CDR3nt: TGTGCCAGCAGCTTGAGTTCAGGGGGCGAGACCCAGTACTTC
CDR3aa: CASSLSSGGETQYF
j_gene: TRBJ2-5
d_gene: TRBD1
abundance: many
v_gene: TRBV7-9

CDR3nt: TGCAGTGCCACCGCTAGGGATACGCAGTATTTT
CDR3aa: CSATARDTQYF
j_gene: TRBJ2-3
d_gene: -
abundance: few
v_gene: TRBV20-1

CDR3nt: TGTGCCAGCTCAGTGCCGGGACAGGGACTGGGGGCCGACGTCCTGACTTTC
CDR3aa: CASSVPGQGLGADVLTF
j_gene: TRBJ2-6
d_gene: TRBD1
abundance: -
v_gene: TRBV18

CDR3nt: TGCAGCGTTGTGTTAGCGGGGAGAGATGCGCAGTATTTT
CDR3aa: CSVVLAGRDAQYF
j_gene: TRBJ2-3
d_gene: TRBD2
abundance: -
v_gene: TRBV29-1

CDR3nt: TGCAGTGCTAGAGGCGGGACTAGCGGGGGTGATCAAGAGACCCAGTACTTC
CDR3aa: CSARGGTSGGDQETQYF
j_gene: TRBJ2-5
d_gene: TRBD2
abundance: -
v_gene: TRBV20-1

CDR3nt: TGTGCCAGCAGCTTAAGGCTGACCTACGAGCAGTACTTC
CDR3aa: CASSLRLTYEQYF
j_gene: TRBJ2-7
d_gene: -
abundance: -
v_gene: TRBV7-9

CDR3nt: TGCGCCAGCAGCTTGGTTTTGGCCGGGGGCACTGAAGCTTTCTTT
CDR3aa: CASSLVLAGGTEAFF
j_gene: TRBJ1-1
d_gene: -
abundance: -
v_gene: TRBV5-1

CDR3nt: TGTGCCACCAGTGATCCTCGACTAGCGGAACAAGAGACCCAGTACTTC
CDR3aa: CATSDPRLAEQETQYF
j_gene: TRBJ2-5
d_gene: TRBD2
abundance: -
v_gene: TRBV24-1

CDR3nt: TGTGCCAGTAGTACTGGGATTTCGAACACTGAAGCTTTCTTT
CDR3aa: CASSTGISNTEAFF
j_gene: TRBJ1-1
d_gene: -
abundance: -
v_gene: TRBV19

CDR3nt: TGTGCCAGCTTGGGGGTTAACATATACGAGCAGTACTTC
CDR3aa: CASLGVNIYEQYF
j_gene: TRBJ2-7
d_gene: -
abundance: many
v_gene: TRBV7-8

CDR3nt: TGTGCCAGCAGTTTACAGGACAGGAATACAGACTCCTATGGCTACACCTTC
CDR3aa: CASSLQDRNTDSYGYTF
j_gene: TRBJ1-2
d_gene: TRBD1
abundance: few
v_gene: TRBV28

CDR3nt: TGTGCCAGCAGTTTAGGAGGGGGCCGGGGGGGCAACATTCAGTACTTC
CDR3aa: CASSLGGGRGGNIQYF
j_gene: TRBJ2-4
d_gene: -
abundance: -
v_gene: TRBV28

CDR3nt: TGTGCCAGCACTTACTCGACAGGCCAAGAGACCCAGTACTTC
CDR3aa: CASTYSTGQETQYF
j_gene: TRBJ2-5
d_gene: -
abundance: few
v_gene: TRBV25-1